This T cell receptor beta chain was captured in a study of STAT3 mutations in large granular lymphocyte leukemia. Whole-study findings and limits: Persisting codominant clonotypes may have hidden a small pathogenic clone. In T-cell large granular lymphocyte leukemia, about half of patients showed multiple immunodominant subclonotypes.

Comments on this clone: What it binds is not known. The same CDR3 arises from other DNA sequences in this sample as well.

The data were produced by immunoSEQ multiplex PCR, yet TCRdb's version contains in-frame clones alone and is incomplete. The sample includes some 31,000 clones, about 90% of them seen just once. Per the germline V gene, CDR1 is LGHNA and CDR2 is YSLEER. V lost 2 bases and J lost 7; bases outside the gene matches: 6. The CDR3 covers 15 residues. The chain is built from TRBV4-3 and TRBJ1-2; TRBD1 matches at 11 bases. Sequencing was carried out using peripheral blood mononuclear cells. The receptor comes from a man between 60 and 75 years old with T-cell large granular lymphocyte leukemia. Some clones in this sample may be carry-over from other donors' samples. DNA of the CDR3: TGCGCCAGCAGCCAACAGGACAGGGGGCTGGGTGGCTACACCTTC. This encodes CASSQQDRGLGGYTF.